The next 9 T cell receptor beta chains were all read from a single sample in a study of identical twins (dated by TCRdb to about 2016). The method behind the library was 5' RACE. Sequencing took place on an Illumina HiSeq 2000. TCRdb handled the public reads itself, with Q25 trimming in fastp and clone calling in MiXCR, and kept productive beta chains. Under each unique CDR3 protein, matching rows form one entry showing the most common genes and DNA. The sample table records hundreds of thousands of distinct CDR3 sequences; 11% to 15% of these occur just once. The ten largest clones represent 8.8% of the sample. The source material was memory (CD45RO+) T cells sorted from blood. The sample's cell subset or site label is to be understood as: CD45RO+ enriched T cells. These receptors all come from a woman between 18 and 30 years old in good health.

This chain joins TRBV7-8 and TRBJ2-5, with 11 bases aligning to TRBD2. Germline V gene data show CDR1 as SGHVS and CDR2 as FQNEAQ. V gave up 3 bases and J gave up 5 bases; unmatched junction bases: 5. This CDR3 is built from 15 residues. For the CDR3, the DNA is TGTGCCAGCAGCTTGTTTAGCGGGGGGGGGGAGACCCAGTACTTC. Amino acids: CASSLFSGGGETQYF.

This clonotype has only a few counts. The genes are TRBV15 and TRBJ2-5; possibly TRBD1 for D (5 bases). This CDR3 spans 13 amino acids. Germline V CDR1 and CDR2: LNHNV, YYDKDF (reference sequence). V was pared by 5 bases and J by 5 bases, with 12 bases between. CDR3 nucleotides: TGTGCCACCAGCGCAGGGCCGGCGGAGACCCAGTACTTC. Translation: CATSAGPAETQYF.

This rearrangement joins TRBV11-3 to TRBJ2-3, with 11 bases identical to TRBD1. The junction had 7 bases not matched to a gene; V was cut back by 5 bases and J by 9 bases. The germline CDR1 and CDR2 sequences are SGHNT and YENEEA. The CDR3 contains 14 residues. The CDR3 DNA follows: TGTGCCAGCAGCGTAGGACAGGGGGCAAACACGCAGTATTTT. Translation: CASSVGQGANTQYF. Variable domain in full (rest from reference TRBV11-3 and TRBJ2-3): EAGVVQSPRYKIIEKKQPVAFWCNPISGHNTLYWYLQNLGQGPELLIRYENEEAVDDSQLPKDRFSAERLKGVDSTLKIQPAELGDSAVYLCASSVGQGANTQYFGPGTRLTVL.

In this sample, this clonotype turned up many times. The CDR3 nucleotides are TGCGGCCGGGAACCTCAGGGGGAAAGCGGCTACACCTTC. This encodes CGREPQGESGYTF. The V call is TRBV20-1, the J call TRBJ1-2, with 7 bases that match TRBD1. Germline-derived CDR1 and CDR2 are DFQATT and SNEGSKA (reference sequence). The CDR3 runs to 13 residues.

This clonotype came up a few times. The rearrangement uses TRBV20-1 and TRBJ2-5; D might be TRBD2 (7 bases). The germline V and J ends were trimmed by 3 bases and 5 bases, with 16 bases remaining between them. The CDR3 length is 14 residues. CDR1 is DFQATT, CDR2 SNEGSKA, per germline (reference sequence). CDR3 sequence reads: CSARFGRGGETQYF. The CDR3 region has the DNA TGCAGTGCTAGGTTCGGCAGGGGAGGGGAGACCCAGTACTTC.

This clonotype was seen many times. The chain combines TRBV15 with TRBJ2-5; 9 nucleotides align to TRBD2. The CDR3 has 18 residues. Losses at the gene ends were 3 bases for V and 6 bases for J; bases not matched to a gene: 17. The germline V gene encodes CDR1 LNHNV and CDR2 YYDKDF (reference sequence). In DNA form, the CDR3 reads TGTGCCACCAGCAGCCCTGGAGTAGCGGGAGCGGAGATTCAGACCCAGTACTTC. Translating it yields CATSSPGVAGAEIQTQYF.

The chain carries TRBV4-2 and TRBJ2-1; D is undetermined. The germline gives CDR1 LGHNA, CDR2 YNFKEQ. CDR3 length: 14 residues. The V end was cut by 3 bases, the J end by 0 bases, with 6 bases between. The CDR3 loop reads CASSHSSSYNEQFF. CDR3 in DNA: TGTGCCAGCAGCCACAGCAGCTCCTACAATGAGCAGTTCTTC.

This clonotype appeared a few times. The V gene is TRBV29-1, the J gene TRBJ1-4, with D unclear. CDR1 is SQVTM and CDR2 is ANQGSEA in the germline V gene. V gave up 8 bases and J gave up 13 bases, with 17 bases separating them. CDR3 length: 11 residues. The CDR3 bases are TGCAGCATCCTGAGTGGGGTTGGACTGTTTTTT. Encoded protein: CSILSGVGLFF. The whole variable domain, remainder taken from reference TRBV29-1 and TRBJ1-4, is SAVISQKPSRDICQRGTSLTIQCQVDSQVTMMFWYRQQPGQSLTLIATANQGSEATYESGFVIDKFPISRPNLTFSTLTVSNMSPEDSSIYLCSILSGVGLFFGSGTQLSVL.

A word on this clonotype: This may stem from a read error, because a much larger clone lies one nucleotide away. The V call is TRBV6-1, the J call TRBJ2-7; 7 nucleotides line up with TRBD2. Germline V gene sequence: CDR1 MNHNS, CDR2 SASEGT. This CDR3 comprises 17 residues. J gave up 6 bases and V 0 bases, and 14 bases lay outside the gene matches. The CDR3 reads CASSEALGGAGYFEQYF. CDR3 nucleotide sequence: TGTGCCAGCAGTGAAGCGCTGGGTGGAGCGGGATATTTCGAGCAGTACTTC.